One sample yielded the 8 T cell receptor beta chains listed below, sequenced in a study of blood T cell repertoires in COVID-19. This table comes from immunoSEQ multiplex PCR, and its TCRdb copy is limited to in-frame clones, with some not included. The top ten clones hold around 3.9% of a sample with about 320,000 clones, more than 90% of them seen once. The specimen sequenced was PBMCs or T cells enriched from blood (not recorded which). These TCRs come from a woman in her 30s who had been exposed to COVID-19.

Only one count was recorded for this clone. J is TRBJ1-2 and V is TRBV6-5, with unresolved D. The CDR3 sequence is 15 residues long. Germline V lookup: CDR1 MNHEY, CDR2 SVGAGI. V was clipped by 0 bases and J by 4 bases, with 12 bases between them. The DNA for the CDR3 is TGTGCCAGCAGTTACTCGAAACAGCGGGGCTATGGCTACACCTTC. Translation: CASSYSKQRGYGYTF.

In its sample, this clone was seen a few times. The genes are TRBV4-3 and TRBJ1-1; 8 nucleotides agree with TRBD1. The V gene end was trimmed by 0 bases and the J gene end by 3 bases; junction bases not matched to a gene: 9. The CDR3 consists of 17 residues. Germline CDR1 is LGHNA and CDR2 is YSLEER. The CDR3 bases are TGCGCCAGCAGCCAAGAACGTGACAGGGGTGGGGACACTGAAGCTTTCTTT. Translation: CASSQERDRGGDTEAFF.

V usage is TRBV10-2 and J usage is TRBJ2-3, with TRBD2 as a possible D gene (5 bases). Trimming cost V 7 bases and J 0 bases, with 11 bases left between them. This CDR3 is 14 amino acids long. Germline V gene data show CDR1 as WSHSY and CDR2 as SAAADI. The CDR3 nucleotides are TGCGCCAGCACGCTAGCATCTAGCACAGATACGCAGTATTTT. It translates to CASTLASSTDTQYF.

The CDR3 DNA sequence: TGTGCCAGCAGCACGCCTAGCGGGGAAAGCACAGATACGCAGTATTTT. The encoded protein is CASSTPSGESTDTQYF. This chain connects TRBV7-9 to TRBJ2-3; 9 bases agree with TRBD2. After removal of 5 bases from V and 0 bases from J, the junction contained 6 bases not matched to a gene. The CDR3 has 16 residues. CDR1 SEHNR and CDR2 FQNEAQ come from the germline V gene (reference sequence).

The rearrangement links TRBV29-1 to TRBJ2-2; a weak D match, TRBD1 (6 bases). Germline-derived CDR1 and CDR2 are SQVTM and ANQGSEA. V lost 3 bases and J lost 1, with 15 bases in between. The CDR3 is made up of 16 amino acids. CDR3 protein: CSVEMTETGNTGELFF. The CDR3 bases are TGCAGCGTTGAGATGACCGAGACAGGGAACACCGGGGAGCTGTTTTTT.

This chain connects TRBV13 to TRBJ1-4, with a weak D call TRBD1 (6 bases). Germline V gene lookup returns CDR1 PRHDT and CDR2 FYEKMQ (reference sequence). V was clipped by 5 bases and J by 4 bases, with 17 bases between them. The CDR3 runs 16 residues. The CDR3 loop reads CASSRREDSFNEKLFF. The CDR3 DNA sequence: TGTGCCAGCAGCCGAAGAGAGGACAGCTTTAATGAAAAACTGTTTTTT.

The chain couples TRBV12-5 to TRBJ2-2; perhaps TRBD2 as D (5 bases). CDR1 LGHNT and CDR2 FRNRAP come from the germline V gene. V was trimmed by 6 bases and J by 4 bases, leaving 9 bases between them. This CDR3 spans 13 amino acids. The CDR3 region has the DNA TGTGCTAGTGGACGGGGATTCACCGGGGAGCTGTTTTTT. Protein product: CASGRGFTGELFF.

J is TRBJ2-1 and V is TRBV5-1, with D uncertain. Germline-derived CDR1 and CDR2 are SGHRS and YFSETQ. The CDR3 spans 13 residues. V was clipped by 0 bases and J by 3 bases, with 4 bases between them. The CDR3 nucleotides read TGCGCCAGCAGCTTGGGAGACTACAATGAGCAGTTCTTC. Its translation is CASSLGDYNEQFF.